A selection of T cell receptor beta chains follows, all from one sample in a study of CD8 T cells in Susac syndrome. TCRdb re-called the immunoSEQ multiplex PCR reads through MiXCR, storing one row per CDR3 protein. The sample contains approximately 190,000 distinct CDR3 sequences, under 95% of which appear only once. Sequenced input: CD4+ T cells from PBMCs. Source of these receptors: a human donor in good health. CDR3s leave out the opening cysteine and the closing phenylalanine or tryptophan. Each record gives: V gene, CDR3 length, CDR3 protein.

v_gene: TRBV30; len: 12; CDR3aa: AWTPSGQGQPQH
v_gene: TRBV5-6; len: 11; CDR3aa: ASSLTGTYGYT
v_gene: TRBV28; len: 13; CDR3aa: ASSLGGIRNQPQH
v_gene: TRBV20-1; len: 12; CDR3aa: SALGGVGLQPQH
v_gene: TRBV29-1; len: 13; CDR3aa: SVNGGGRGFYEQY
v_gene: TRBV29-1; len: 10; CDR3aa: SVTEANYGYT
v_gene: TRBV11-2; len: 14; CDR3aa: ASSLRSGGGTDTQY
v_gene: TRBV5-1; len: 12; CDR3aa: ASNQGQLNQPQH
v_gene: TRBV19; len: 10; CDR3aa: ASLHRNYGYT
v_gene: TRBV28; len: 14; CDR3aa: ASSLTSGTGYTEAF
v_gene: TRBV19; len: 15; CDR3aa: ASTPDRGGSGANVLT
v_gene: TRBV19; len: 15; CDR3aa: ASSIDPPGGAKNIQY
v_gene: TRBV7-9; len: 12; CDR3aa: ASSPTGYNTEAF
v_gene: TRBV23-1; len: 12; CDR3aa: ASMTQGAWYGYT
v_gene: TRBV2; len: 10; CDR3aa: ASHKGMGELF
v_gene: TRBV9; len: 14; CDR3aa: ASSVTQGQVPDTQY
v_gene: TRBV20-1; len: 11; CDR3aa: SAPPEVQETQY
v_gene: TRBV28; len: 10; CDR3aa: ASIQGVDQAF
v_gene: TRBV9; len: 12; CDR3aa: ASSPTGGWAGYT
v_gene: TRBV2; len: 11; CDR3aa: ASSVGLQETQY
v_gene: TRBV12-3/TRBV12-4; len: 11; CDR3aa: ASSSLGPGEQY
v_gene: TRBV2; len: 11; CDR3aa: ASNGRGEQPQH
v_gene: TRBV13; len: 14; CDR3aa: ASSLVEGRKKETQY
v_gene: TRBV3-1; len: 11; CDR3aa: ASSQGRGNEQF
v_gene: TRBV7-2; len: 14; CDR3aa: ASSPPGLARASIQY
v_gene: TRBV28; len: 13; CDR3aa: ATTRILTVPYEQY
v_gene: TRBV9; len: 15; CDR3aa: ASSVVSGGLNTGELF
v_gene: TRBV20-1; len: 14; CDR3aa: SARDLADAYNSPLH
v_gene: TRBV20-1; len: 11; CDR3aa: SAIRGSGVGQY
v_gene: TRBV30; len: 11; CDR3aa: AWSAGVGQPQH
v_gene: TRBV18; len: 11; CDR3aa: ASSSEADTEAF
v_gene: TRBV6-5; len: 11; CDR3aa: ASIDSHGVGYT
v_gene: TRBV6-2/TRBV6-3; len: 14; CDR3aa: ASSRPSVESTDTQY
v_gene: TRBV6-4; len: 13; CDR3aa: ASSQEAGGRDTQY
v_gene: TRBV3-1; len: 12; CDR3aa: ASSQSQGFYGYT
v_gene: TRBV6-5; len: 14; CDR3aa: ASSLGLPPLNTEAF
v_gene: TRBV7-8; len: 13; CDR3aa: ASSLLTGMAYEQY
v_gene: TRBV10-3; len: 11; CDR3aa: ATNHEGNQPQH
v_gene: TRBV3-1; len: 13; CDR3aa: ASSAAGVSNQPQH
v_gene: TRBV19; len: 13; CDR3aa: ASSIGGQGQRPQH
v_gene: TRBV29-1; len: 11; CDR3aa: SVQTGANYGYT
v_gene: TRBV2; len: 12; CDR3aa: ASRLEAGINTQY